Given below is one T cell receptor (beta chain) in context. Per the original data handling: Amplification from reference gene primers served as the basis for estimated nucleated cell counts. Profiled with immunoSEQ multiplex PCR; TCRdb holds only in-frame clones, not every one. The DNA was the basis for D and trimming; V, J and clone size are from that table. Of tens of thousands of clones detected, less than 80% appear once; the ten largest clones hold just over 35%. This sample is drawn from a study of blood T cell repertoires in COVID-19. In the study overall: Material from acute and convalescent COVID-19 was sourced from the United States, Italy and Spain. The cDNA or gDNA used as material had been derived from T cells, B-cell-depleted T cells, or PBMCs.

The germline CDR1 and CDR2 sequences are KGHSY and FQNENV. The V gene lost 0 bases and the J gene lost 4 bases, with 9 bases spanning the gap. This CDR3 has 14 amino acids. The rearrangement joins TRBV16 to TRBJ1-1, with a possible D match to TRBD1 (6 bases). Input material: peripheral blood. The clonotype originates from a man older than 75 with acute or convalescent COVID-19. CDR3 loop: CASSQSKGGTEAFF. The CDR3 DNA sequence: TGTGCCAGCAGCCAATCGAAAGGGGGCACTGAAGCTTTCTTT. Based on the CDR3 plus reference TRBV16 and TRBJ1-1, the full variable domain is GEEVAQTPKHLVRGEGQKAKLYCAPIKGHSYVFWYQQVLKNEFKFLISFQNENVFDETGMPKERFSAKCLPNSPCSLEIQATKLEDSAVYFCASSQSKGGTEAFFGQGTRLTVV.